This T cell receptor beta chain was documented in a study of cytomegalovirus exposure and HLA in healthy donors. Looking at the study overall: The study placed over 65% of its approximately 380 genotyped donors in the Caucasian-associated ancestry cluster.

Primers included in the PCR were 60 Vbeta and 13 Jbeta primers. The method was immunoSEQ multiplex PCR; TCRdb's version includes in-frame clones alone and lacks a portion of them. The sample includes approximately 210,000 clones, around nine tenths of them seen just once. Trimming took 5 bases from V and 5 from J, leaving 12 bases between them. Germline lookup yields CDR1 SEHNR and CDR2 FQNEAQ (reference sequence). CDR3 length: 13 amino acids. Study-wide findings and caveats: In a later analysis, V- and J-gene trimming of beta chains associated with a DCLRE1C missense variant, replicated independently.

Note on this clone: The antigen is undetermined.

Input material: PBMCs. The receptor was derived from a woman in her late teens or twenties in good health and CMV-seronegative. The V gene is TRBV7-9, the J gene TRBJ1-1, with D maybe TRBD1 (6 bases). The CDR3 DNA sequence: TGTGCCAGCAGCAGACAGGAGGTAACTGAAGCTTTCTTT. Residues: CASSRQEVTEAFF.